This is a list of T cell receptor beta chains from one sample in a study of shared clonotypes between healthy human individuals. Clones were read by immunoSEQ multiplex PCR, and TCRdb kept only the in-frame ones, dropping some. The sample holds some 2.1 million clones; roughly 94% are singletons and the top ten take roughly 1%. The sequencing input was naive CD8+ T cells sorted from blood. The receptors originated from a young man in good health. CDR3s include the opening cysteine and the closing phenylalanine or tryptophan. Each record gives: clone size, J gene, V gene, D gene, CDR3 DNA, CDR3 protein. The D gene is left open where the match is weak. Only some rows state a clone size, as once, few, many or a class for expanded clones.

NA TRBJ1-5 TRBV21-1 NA TGTGCCAGCAGCAAACCACGGACAGGGAGGGTTTTT CASSKPRTGRVF
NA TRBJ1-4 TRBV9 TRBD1 TGTGCCAGCAGCGTCACAGGGGCAACTAATGAAAAACTGTTTTTT CASSVTGATNEKLFF
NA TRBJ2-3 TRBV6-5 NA TGTGCCAGCAGTATTCAGGGATCTGCAGATACGCAGTATTTT CASSIQGSADTQYF
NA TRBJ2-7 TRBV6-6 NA TGTGCCAGCAGTTACCTGGCAGGGCCCTCGTACGAGCAGTACTTC CASSYLAGPSYEQYF
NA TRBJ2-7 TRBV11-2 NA TGTGCCAGCAGCTCCTCGACAGGGAGGCTTCGCTACGAGCAGTACTTC CASSSSTGRLRYEQYF
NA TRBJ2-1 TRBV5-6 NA TGTGCCAGCAGCTCGTCCCCAAATGAGCAGTTCTTC CASSSSPNEQFF
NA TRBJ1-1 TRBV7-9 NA TGTGCCAGCAGCTTGGAGGGAATTGAAGCTTTCTTT CASSLEGIEAFF
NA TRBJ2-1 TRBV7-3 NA TGTGCCAGCAGTTCAGGGGTCATCTCCTACAATGAGCAGTTCTTC CASSSGVISYNEQFF
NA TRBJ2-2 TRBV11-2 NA TGTGCCAGCAGCTTGGGGGTTTCCGGGGAGCTGTTTTTT CASSLGVSGELFF
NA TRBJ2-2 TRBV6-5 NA TGTGCCAGCGGAGACTGGAGAGAGCACGGGGAGCTGTTTTTT CASGDWREHGELFF
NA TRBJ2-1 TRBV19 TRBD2 TGTGCCAGTAGCAGAATAGCGGGTCCTAATGAGCAGTTCTTC CASSRIAGPNEQFF
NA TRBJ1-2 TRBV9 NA TGTGCCAGCAGCCCTGAATCCGGGACAAAGGAGGTAATCTCCTATGGCTACACCTTC CASSPESGTKEVISYGYTF
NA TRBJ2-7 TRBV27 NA TGTGCCAGCAGTTTAGGGGGGGGCTTCACCTACGAGCAGTACTTC CASSLGGGFTYEQYF
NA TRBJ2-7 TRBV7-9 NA TGTGCCAGCAGCTTAGATTCCCACGAGCAGTACTTC CASSLDSHEQYF
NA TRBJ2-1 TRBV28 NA TGTGCCAGCAGTTTAGGGGGGCTTATGTACAATGAGCAGTTCTTC CASSLGGLMYNEQFF
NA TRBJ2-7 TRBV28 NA TGTGCCAGCACACCCTCTGGCGCTTACGAGCAGTACTTC CASTPSGAYEQYF
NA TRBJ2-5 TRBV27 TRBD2 TGTGCCAGCAGAACACTCGGGGGGCAAGAGACCCAGTACTTC CASRTLGGQETQYF
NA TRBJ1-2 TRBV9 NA TGTGCCAGCAGCGTAGGGGGAGGGATGGTGGCTGGCTACACCTTC CASSVGGGMVAGYTF
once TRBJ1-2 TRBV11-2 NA TGTGCCAGCAGCCAGGACAGATCCTACCACTATGGCTACACCTTC CASSQDRSYHYGYTF
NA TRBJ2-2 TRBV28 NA TGTGCCAGCAGTTTATACAGGGCTCCGGGGGAGCTGTTTTTT CASSLYRAPGELFF
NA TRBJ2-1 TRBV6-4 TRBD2 TGTGCCAGCAGTGACTCGAAGGGACTAGCGGACAATGAGCAGTTCTTC CASSDSKGLADNEQFF
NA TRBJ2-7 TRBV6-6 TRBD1 TGTGCCAGCAGTTTCCGGGACAGTCCCTACGAGCAGTACTTC CASSFRDSPYEQYF
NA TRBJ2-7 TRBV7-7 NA TGTGCTAGCAGCTTAGCTTCGGGGGACGAGCAGTACTTC CASSLASGDEQYF
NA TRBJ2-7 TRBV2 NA TGTGCCAGCATGTGGGCGGACCTCTCCTACGAGCAGTACTTC CASMWADLSYEQYF
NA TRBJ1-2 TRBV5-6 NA TGTGCCAGCACCGAAGTGGAAGGGGTTTATGGCTACACCTTC CASTEVEGVYGYTF
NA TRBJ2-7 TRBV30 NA TGTGCCTGGAGCGGAGGGGGCTACGAGCAGTACTTC CAWSGGGYEQYF
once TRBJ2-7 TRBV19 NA TGTGCCAGTAGTCCTACTCCGGGTTACTACGAGCAGTACTTC CASSPTPGYYEQYF
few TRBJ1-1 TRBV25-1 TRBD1 TGTGCCAGCAGTGGGAGGGGGCTACTCACTGAAGCTTTCTTT CASSGRGLLTEAFF
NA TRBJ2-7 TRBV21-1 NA TGTGCCAGCAGCACCAACACGACCGAGGCAATGCAGCAGTACTTC CASSTNTTEAMQQYF
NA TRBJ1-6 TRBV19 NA TGTGCCAGTAGTATTTCTATTGGCTCACCCCTCCACTTT CASSISIGSPLHF
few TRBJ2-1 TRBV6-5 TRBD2 TGTGCCAGCAGTTCCTCGACTAGCGGGAGTGGCAATGAGCAGTTCTTC CASSSSTSGSGNEQFF
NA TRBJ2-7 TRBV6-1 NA TGTGCCAGCTGGTCCTGGGACACCTCCCTAGTGCAGTACTTC CASWSWDTSLVQYF
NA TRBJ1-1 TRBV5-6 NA TGTGCCAGCAGCTTGGCGTCTAACACTGAAGCTTTCTTT CASSLASNTEAFF
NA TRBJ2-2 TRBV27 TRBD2 TGTGCCAGCAGTCCCTCGGGGGGAGAGAACACCGGGGAGCTGTTTTTT CASSPSGGENTGELFF
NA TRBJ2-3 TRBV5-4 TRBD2 TGTGCCAGCAGCTGGGACCTAGCGGGATTCACAGATACGCAGTATTTT CASSWDLAGFTDTQYF
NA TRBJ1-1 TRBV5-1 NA TGCGCCAGCAGCCCATGGACAGACGAGGGCACTGAAGCTTTCTTT CASSPWTDEGTEAFF
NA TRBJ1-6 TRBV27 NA TGTGCCAGCAGTTTCATGGGGAGCTCCTATAATTCACCCCTCCACTTT CASSFMGSSYNSPLHF
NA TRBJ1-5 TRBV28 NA TGTGCCAGCAGTTTAAGGGGATCCCTCAATCAGCCCCAGCATTTT CASSLRGSLNQPQHF
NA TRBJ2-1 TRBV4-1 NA TGCGCCAGCAGCCACGGAGATAATGAGCAGTTCTTC CASSHGDNEQFF
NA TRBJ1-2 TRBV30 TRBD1 TGTGCCTGTCCTACAGGGGGCGCGAGGCTTAACTATGGCTACACCTTC CACPTGGARLNYGYTF
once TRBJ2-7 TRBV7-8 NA TGTGCCAGCAGCGGAGGTAAGGACGGCTCCTACGAGCAGTACTTC CASSGGKDGSYEQYF
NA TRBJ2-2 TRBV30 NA TGTGCCTGGAGCGTAAACACCGGGGAGCTGTTTTTT CAWSVNTGELFF
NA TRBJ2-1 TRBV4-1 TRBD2 TGCGCCAGCAGCCAGACTAGCGGGAGATCAGTAGAGTCCTACAATGAGCAGTTCTTC CASSQTSGRSVESYNEQFF
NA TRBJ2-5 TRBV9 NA TGTGCCAGCAGCGGCCTTGGTAGTCGGGAGACCCAGTACTTC CASSGLGSRETQYF
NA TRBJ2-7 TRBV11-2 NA TGTGCCAGCAGCTTAGGCGGGCCCTACGAGCAGTACTTC CASSLGGPYEQYF
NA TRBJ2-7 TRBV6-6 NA TGTGCCAGCGGTGGGTGGGAAGGGAACGAGCAGTACTTC CASGGWEGNEQYF
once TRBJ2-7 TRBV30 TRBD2 TGTGCCTGGAGTGTACAAGCGGGGGTTTACGAGCAGTACTTC CAWSVQAGVYEQYF
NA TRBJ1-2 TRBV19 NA TGTGCCAGTAGTATCGGACAGACCCCCTATGGCTACACCTTC CASSIGQTPYGYTF
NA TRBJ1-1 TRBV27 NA TGTGCCAGCAGTTTTGAGGGTGGCGGTGAAGCTTTCTTT CASSFEGGGEAFF
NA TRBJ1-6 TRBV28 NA TGTGCCAGCAGTTTTGGGACGGATTTGGGTTCACCCCTCCACTTT CASSFGTDLGSPLHF
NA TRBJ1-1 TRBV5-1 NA TGCGCCAGCAGCTTGACCCCCCAGGGCACTGAAGCTTTCTTT CASSLTPQGTEAFF
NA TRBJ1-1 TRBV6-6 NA TGTGCCAGCAGTTACTCAGGCCACCCGAACACTGAAGCTTTCTTT CASSYSGHPNTEAFF
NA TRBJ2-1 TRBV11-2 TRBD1 TGTGCCAGCAGCTTACGGACAGGGTGGGTCGACAATGAGCAGTTCTTC CASSLRTGWVDNEQFF
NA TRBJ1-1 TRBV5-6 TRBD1 TGTGCCAGCAGCGGGACAGTCGAAGCTTTCTTT CASSGTVEAFF
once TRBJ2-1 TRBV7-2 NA TGTGCCAGCAGCTCCCCCCCCGGCGGTGAGCAGTTCTTC CASSSPPGGEQFF